This entry is about one T cell receptor beta chain. This entry is derived from a study of blood T cell repertoires in COVID-19. Study in general: The United States, Italy and Spain provided the acute and convalescent COVID-19 samples.

The trim removed 3 bases at V and 4 bases at J, leaving 7 bases unmatched. The CDR3 loop spans 16 amino acids. Germline lookup yields CDR1 LGHNA and CDR2 YNFKEQ. How the authors handled the data: Estimated nucleated cell counts came from reference gene primer amplification. Profiled with immunoSEQ multiplex PCR; TCRdb holds only in-frame clones, not every one. D and trimming come from the DNA, and the V and J calls and clone size come from that table. The repertoire holds 84,000 or so clones, with roughly 92% as singletons. The receptor's source is a woman aged 60-75 years with active COVID-19. The chain recombines TRBV4-2 with TRBJ1-4; 8 bases fit TRBD1. Sequencing input: peripheral blood. CDR3 sequence: CASSQRTGGNNEKLFF. The CDR3 DNA reads as TGTGCCAGCAGCCAGAGAACAGGGGGGAATAATGAAAAACTGTTTTTT.